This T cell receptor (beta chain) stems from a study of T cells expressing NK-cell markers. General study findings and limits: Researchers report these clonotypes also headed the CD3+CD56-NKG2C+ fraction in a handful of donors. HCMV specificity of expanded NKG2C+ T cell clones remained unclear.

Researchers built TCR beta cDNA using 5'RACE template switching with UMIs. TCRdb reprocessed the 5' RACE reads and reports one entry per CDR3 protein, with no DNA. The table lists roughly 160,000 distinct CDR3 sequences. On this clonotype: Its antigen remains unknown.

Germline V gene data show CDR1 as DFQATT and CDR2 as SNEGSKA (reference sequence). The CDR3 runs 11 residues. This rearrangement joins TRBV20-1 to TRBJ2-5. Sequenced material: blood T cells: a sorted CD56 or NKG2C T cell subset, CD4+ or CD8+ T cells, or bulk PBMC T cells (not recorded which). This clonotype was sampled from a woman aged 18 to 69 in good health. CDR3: CSASDLETQYF.